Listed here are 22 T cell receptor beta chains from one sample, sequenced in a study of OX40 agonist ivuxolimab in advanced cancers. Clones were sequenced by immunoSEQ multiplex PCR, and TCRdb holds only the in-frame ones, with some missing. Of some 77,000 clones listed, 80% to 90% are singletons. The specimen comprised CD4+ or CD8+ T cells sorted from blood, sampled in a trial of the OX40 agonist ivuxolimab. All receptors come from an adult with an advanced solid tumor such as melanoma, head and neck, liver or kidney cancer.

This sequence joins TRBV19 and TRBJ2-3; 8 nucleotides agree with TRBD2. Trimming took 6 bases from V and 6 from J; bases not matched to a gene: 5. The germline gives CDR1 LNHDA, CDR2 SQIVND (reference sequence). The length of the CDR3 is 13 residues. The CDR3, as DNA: TGTGCCAGTAGCCAGCGGGGGTGGGATACGCAGTATTTT. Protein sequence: CASSQRGWDTQYF.

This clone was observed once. CDR3 region: CASSRLEIQGETEAFF. DNA of the CDR3: TGTGCCAGCAGTCGACTGGAAATCCAGGGGGAAACTGAAGCTTTCTTT. The gene calls are TRBV5-6 and TRBJ1-1; 7 nucleotides line up with TRBD1. With 5 bases clipped from V and 5 bases from J, the junction kept 15 bases outside the gene matches. This CDR3 has 16 residues. CDR1 is SGHDT and CDR2 is YYEEEE in the germline V gene.

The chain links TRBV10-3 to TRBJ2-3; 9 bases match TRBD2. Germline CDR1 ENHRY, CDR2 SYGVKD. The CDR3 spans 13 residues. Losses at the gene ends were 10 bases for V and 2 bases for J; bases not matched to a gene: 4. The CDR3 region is CATLAGTTDTQYF. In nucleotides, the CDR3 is TGTGCCACCCTAGCGGGGACCACAGATACGCAGTATTTT.

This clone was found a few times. The CDR3 DNA is TGTGCCAGCAGTGAAGGTGACAGGGGCTTCGAGCAGTACTTC. This encodes CASSEGDRGFEQYF. The V gene is TRBV6-1, the J gene TRBJ2-7; TRBD1 matches at 8 bases. The germline gives CDR1 MNHNS, CDR2 SASEGT. The CDR3 has 14 amino acids. V trimming: 1 base; J trimming: 6 bases; junction bases outside the gene matches: 5.

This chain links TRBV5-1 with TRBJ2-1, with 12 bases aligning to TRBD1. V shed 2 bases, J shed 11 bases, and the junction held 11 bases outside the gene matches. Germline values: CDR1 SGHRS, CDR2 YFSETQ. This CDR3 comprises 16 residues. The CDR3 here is CASSLQSGTGGRQQFF. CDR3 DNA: TGCGCCAGCAGCTTACAGTCCGGGACAGGGGGCCGCCAGCAGTTCTTC.

CDR3 DNA sequence: TGTGCCAGCAGCTCACGAGGGCCAGATACGCAGTATTTT. As protein: CASSSRGPDTQYF. The V and J genes are TRBV7-9 and TRBJ2-3, with a tentative D call TRBD2 (5 bases). Trimming removed 4 bases at V and 4 bases at J, with 9 bases between. The CDR3 consists of 13 residues. Germline values: CDR1 SEHNR, CDR2 FQNEAQ (reference sequence).

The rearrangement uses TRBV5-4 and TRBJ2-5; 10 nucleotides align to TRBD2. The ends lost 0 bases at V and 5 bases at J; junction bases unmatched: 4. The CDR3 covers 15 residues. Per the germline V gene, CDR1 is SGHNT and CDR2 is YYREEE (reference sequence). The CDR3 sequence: CASSLGSSGGETQYF. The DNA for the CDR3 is TGTGCCAGCAGCTTGGGGTCTAGCGGGGGTGAGACCCAGTACTTC.

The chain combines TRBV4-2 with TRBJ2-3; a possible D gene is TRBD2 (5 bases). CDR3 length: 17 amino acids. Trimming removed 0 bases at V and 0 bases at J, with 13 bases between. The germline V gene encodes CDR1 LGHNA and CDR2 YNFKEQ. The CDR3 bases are TGTGCCAGCAGCCAAGATAATAGACTATCTAGCACAGATACGCAGTATTTT. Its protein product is CASSQDNRLSSTDTQYF.

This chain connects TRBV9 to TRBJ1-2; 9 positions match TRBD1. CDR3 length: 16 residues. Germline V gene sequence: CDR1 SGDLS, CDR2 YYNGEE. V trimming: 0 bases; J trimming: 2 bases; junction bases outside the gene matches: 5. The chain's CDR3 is CASSVDQTGGNYGYTF. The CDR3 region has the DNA TGTGCCAGCAGCGTAGATCAAACAGGGGGCAACTATGGCTACACCTTC.

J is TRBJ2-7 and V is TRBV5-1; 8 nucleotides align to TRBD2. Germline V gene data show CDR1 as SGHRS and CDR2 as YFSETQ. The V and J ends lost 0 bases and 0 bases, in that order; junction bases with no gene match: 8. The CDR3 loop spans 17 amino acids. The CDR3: CASSLGFSGGRSYEQYF. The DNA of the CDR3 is TGCGCCAGCAGCTTGGGATTCAGCGGGGGACGCTCCTACGAGCAGTACTTC.

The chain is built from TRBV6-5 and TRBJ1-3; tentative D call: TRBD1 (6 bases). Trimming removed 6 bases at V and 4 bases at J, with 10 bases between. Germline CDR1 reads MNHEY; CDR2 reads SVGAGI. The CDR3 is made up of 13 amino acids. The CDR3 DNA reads TGTGCCAGCAGCCGAACAGGGGGAAACACCATATATTTT. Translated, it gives CASSRTGGNTIYF.

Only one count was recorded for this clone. This CDR3 reads CASSYSPGSNEQFF. The CDR3 DNA sequence: TGTGCCAGCAGTTACTCGCCAGGATCCAATGAGCAGTTCTTC. The chain employs TRBV6-5 and TRBJ2-1; D is unresolved. V was trimmed by 0 bases and J by 6 bases, leaving 9 bases between them. The CDR3 sequence is 14 residues long. CDR1 is MNHEY, CDR2 SVGAGI, per germline.

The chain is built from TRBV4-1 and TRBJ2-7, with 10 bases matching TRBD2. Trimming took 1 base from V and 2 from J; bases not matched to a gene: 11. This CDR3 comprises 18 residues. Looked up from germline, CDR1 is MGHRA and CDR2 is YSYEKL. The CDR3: CASSQVFSRLAGAYEQYF. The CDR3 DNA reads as TGCGCCAGCAGCCAAGTTTTTAGTAGGCTAGCGGGAGCCTACGAGCAGTACTTC.

CDR3 protein: CASSLSTGISGANVLTF. The CDR3 DNA reads TGTGCCAGCAGCTTATCGACAGGGATCTCTGGGGCCAACGTCCTGACTTTC. The gene calls are TRBV7-9 and TRBJ2-6; 7 bases are shared with TRBD1. CDR1 SEHNR and CDR2 FQNEAQ come from the germline V gene (reference sequence). This CDR3 has 17 residues. The ends lost 2 bases at V and 0 bases at J; junction bases unmatched: 4.

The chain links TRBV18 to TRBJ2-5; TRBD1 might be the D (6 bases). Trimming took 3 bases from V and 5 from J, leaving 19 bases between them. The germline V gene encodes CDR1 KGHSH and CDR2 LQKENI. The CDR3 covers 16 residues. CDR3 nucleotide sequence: TGTGCCAGCTCACCTGAGGCTACAGGGATAGGGGAGACCCAGTACTTC. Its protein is CASSPEATGIGETQYF.

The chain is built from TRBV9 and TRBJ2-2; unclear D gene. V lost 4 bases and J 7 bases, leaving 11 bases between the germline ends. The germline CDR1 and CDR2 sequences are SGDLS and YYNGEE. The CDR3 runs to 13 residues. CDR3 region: CASSTTVNGELFF. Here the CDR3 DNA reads TGTGCCAGCAGCACTACCGTTAACGGGGAGCTGTTTTTT. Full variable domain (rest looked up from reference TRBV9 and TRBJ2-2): DSGVTQTPKHLITATGQRVTLRCSPRSGDLSVYWYQQSLDQGLQFLIQYYNGEERAKGNILERFSAQQFPDLHSELNLSSLELGDSALYFCASSTTVNGELFFGEGSRLTVL.

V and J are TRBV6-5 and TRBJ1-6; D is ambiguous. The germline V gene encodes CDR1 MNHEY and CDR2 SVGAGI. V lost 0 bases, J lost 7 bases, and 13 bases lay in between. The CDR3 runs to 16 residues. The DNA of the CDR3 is TGTGCCAGCAGTTACTCGGGCAGGATCGGGAATTCACCCCTCCACTTT. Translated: CASSYSGRIGNSPLHF.

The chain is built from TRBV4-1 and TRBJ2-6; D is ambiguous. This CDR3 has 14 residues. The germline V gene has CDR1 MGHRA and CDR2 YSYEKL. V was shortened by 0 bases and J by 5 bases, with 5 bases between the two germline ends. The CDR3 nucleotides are TGCGCCAGCAGCCAAGAGTATAGGGCCAACGTCCTGACTTTC. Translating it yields CASSQEYRANVLTF.

The CDR3 reads CASSTGTGGNGYTF. The CDR3, as DNA: TGTGCCAGTAGTACGGGGACAGGGGGCAATGGCTACACCTTC. This chain connects TRBV19 to TRBJ1-2; 12 nucleotides match TRBD1. V shed 4 bases, J shed 6 bases, and the junction held 3 bases outside the gene matches. Germline V gives CDR1 LNHDA, CDR2 SQIVND (reference sequence). The CDR3 is 14 amino acids.

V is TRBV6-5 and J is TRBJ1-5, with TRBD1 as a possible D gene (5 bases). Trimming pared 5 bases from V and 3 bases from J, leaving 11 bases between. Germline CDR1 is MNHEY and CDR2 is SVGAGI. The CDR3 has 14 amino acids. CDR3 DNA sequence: TGTGCCAGCAGTGAAAGACAGTACAATCAGCCCCAGCATTTT. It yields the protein CASSERQYNQPQHF.

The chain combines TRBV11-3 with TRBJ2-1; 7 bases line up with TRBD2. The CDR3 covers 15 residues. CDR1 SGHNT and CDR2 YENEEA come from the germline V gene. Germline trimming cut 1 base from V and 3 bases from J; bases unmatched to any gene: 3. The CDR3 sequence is CASSLVASGYNEQFF. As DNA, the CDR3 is TGTGCCAGCAGCTTAGTAGCTAGCGGCTACAATGAGCAGTTCTTC.

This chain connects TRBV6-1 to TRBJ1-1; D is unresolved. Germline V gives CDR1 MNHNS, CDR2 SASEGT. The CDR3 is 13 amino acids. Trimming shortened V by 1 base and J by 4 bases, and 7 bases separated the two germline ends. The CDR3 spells CASSEGFRTEAFF. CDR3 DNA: TGTGCCAGCAGTGAAGGGTTTCGCACTGAAGCTTTCTTT.